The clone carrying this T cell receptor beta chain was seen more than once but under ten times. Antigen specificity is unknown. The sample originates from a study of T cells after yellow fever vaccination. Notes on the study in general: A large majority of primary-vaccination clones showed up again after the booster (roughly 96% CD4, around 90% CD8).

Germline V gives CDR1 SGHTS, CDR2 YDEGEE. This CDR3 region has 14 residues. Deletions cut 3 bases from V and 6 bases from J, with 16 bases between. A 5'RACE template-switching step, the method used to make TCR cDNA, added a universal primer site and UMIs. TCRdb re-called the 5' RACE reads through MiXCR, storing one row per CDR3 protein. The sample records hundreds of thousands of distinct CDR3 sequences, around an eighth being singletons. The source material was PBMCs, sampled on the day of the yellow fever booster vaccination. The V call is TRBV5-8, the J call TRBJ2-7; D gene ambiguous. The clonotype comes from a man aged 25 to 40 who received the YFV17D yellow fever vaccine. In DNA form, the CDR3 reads TGTGCCAGCAGCTCCCCTTCCTTTCCTCCCGAGCAGTACTTC. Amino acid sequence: CASSSPSFPPEQYF. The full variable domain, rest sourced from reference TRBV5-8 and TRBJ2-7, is EAGVTQSPTHLIKTRGQQATLRCSPISGHTSVYWYQQALGLGLQFLLWYDEGEERNRGNFPPRFSGRQFPNYSSELNVNALELEDSALYLCASSSPSFPPEQYFGPGTRLTVT.